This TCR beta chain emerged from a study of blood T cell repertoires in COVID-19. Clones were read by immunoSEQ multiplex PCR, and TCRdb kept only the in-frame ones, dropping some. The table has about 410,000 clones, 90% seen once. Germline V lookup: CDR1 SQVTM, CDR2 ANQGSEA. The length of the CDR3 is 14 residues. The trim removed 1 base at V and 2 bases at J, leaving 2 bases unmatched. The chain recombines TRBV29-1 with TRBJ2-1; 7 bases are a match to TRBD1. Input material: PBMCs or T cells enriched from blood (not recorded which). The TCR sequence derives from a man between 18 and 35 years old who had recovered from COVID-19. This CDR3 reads CSVEGTGTYNEQFF. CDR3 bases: TGCAGCGTTGAAGGGACAGGAACCTACAATGAGCAGTTCTTC.